The source of this T cell receptor (beta chain) is a study of blood T cell repertoires in COVID-19. The overall study: The United States, Italy and Spain were the sources of the acute and convalescent COVID-19 samples. Nucleic acid was either cDNA or gDNA, and it came from T cells, B-cell-depleted T cells, or PBMCs.

Authors' processing steps: Estimates of nucleated cell counts were drawn from the amplification of reference gene primers. Method: immunoSEQ multiplex PCR; TCRdb's copy keeps in-frame clones and lacks some. D and trimming were read from the DNA, whereas the V and J calls and clone size are those reported in that table. The repertoire holds 52,000 or so clones, with roughly 87% as singletons. Seattle-derived patients entered the study during active infection and were followed longitudinally. Trimming removed 4 bases from V and 6 bases from J, with 7 bases in between. The CDR3 sequence is 12 residues long. Germline-derived CDR1 and CDR2 are LGHDT and YNNKEL (reference sequence).

This chain connects TRBV3-1 (or the pseudogene TRBV3-2) to TRBJ1-5; no clear D gene. Sequencing was performed on peripheral blood. This sequence originates from a man in his forties or fifties with COVID-19, enrolled during active disease. The CDR3 DNA follows: TGTGCCAGCAGCCTGCCAGGTCAGCCCCAGCATTTT. Protein: CASSLPGQPQHF.